This T cell receptor (beta chain) came from a study of type 1 regulatory T cells. The overall study: This in vitro CD4 product, T-allo10, is enriched for Tr1 cells and alloantigen-specific.

TCRdb processed the reads anew with MiXCR; each CDR3 protein has one entry. This sample has 75,000 to 100,000 distinct CDR3 sequences; roughly 28% occur once, and the top ten carry 2.2%. Germline CDR1 reads SGHTA; CDR2 reads FQGNSA. The CDR3 is 13 amino acids. Trimming removed 3 bases from V and 3 bases from J, with 7 bases in between. The rearrangement joins TRBV7-2 to TRBJ2-3; D is unclear. The origin of this receptor is a human donor in good health. Input material: CD4+ T cells, either the whole sample or a sorted fraction (not recorded which). The DNA of the CDR3 is TGTGCCAGCAGCTTCTCGCTTACAGATACGCAGTATTTT. Protein: CASSFSLTDTQYF.